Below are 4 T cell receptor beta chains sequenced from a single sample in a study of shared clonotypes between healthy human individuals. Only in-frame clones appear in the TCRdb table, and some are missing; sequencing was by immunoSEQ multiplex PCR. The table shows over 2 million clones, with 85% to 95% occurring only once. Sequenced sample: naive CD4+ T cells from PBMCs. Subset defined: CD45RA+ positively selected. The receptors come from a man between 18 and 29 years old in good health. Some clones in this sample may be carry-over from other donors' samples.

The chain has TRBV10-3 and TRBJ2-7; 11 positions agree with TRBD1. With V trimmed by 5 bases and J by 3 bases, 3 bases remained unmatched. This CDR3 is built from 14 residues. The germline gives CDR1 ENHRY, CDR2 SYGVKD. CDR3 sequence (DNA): TGTGCCATCAGTAGTGGGACAGGGGGCTACGAGCAGTACTTC. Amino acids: CAISSGTGGYEQYF.

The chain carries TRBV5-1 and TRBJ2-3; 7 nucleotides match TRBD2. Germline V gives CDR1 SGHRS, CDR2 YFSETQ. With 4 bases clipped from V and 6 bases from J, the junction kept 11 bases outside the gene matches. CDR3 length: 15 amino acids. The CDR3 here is CASSDPGEGQDTQYF. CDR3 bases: TGCGCCAGCAGCGACCCGGGGGAGGGCCAGGATACGCAGTATTTT.

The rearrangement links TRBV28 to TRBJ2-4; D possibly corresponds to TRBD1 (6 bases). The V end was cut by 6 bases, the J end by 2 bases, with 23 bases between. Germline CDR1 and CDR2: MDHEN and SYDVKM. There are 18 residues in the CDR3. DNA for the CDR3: TGTGCCAGCAGAACGATCGGCCGGGACATCGAAACCAAAAACATTCAGTACTTC. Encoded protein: CASRTIGRDIETKNIQYF.

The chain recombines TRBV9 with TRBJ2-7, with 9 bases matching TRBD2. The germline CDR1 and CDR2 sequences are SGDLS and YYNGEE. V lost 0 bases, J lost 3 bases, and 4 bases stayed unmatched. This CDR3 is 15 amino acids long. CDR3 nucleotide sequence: TGTGCCAGCAGCGTAGGGACTAGCGCTTACTACGAGCAGTACTTC. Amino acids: CASSVGTSAYYEQYF.